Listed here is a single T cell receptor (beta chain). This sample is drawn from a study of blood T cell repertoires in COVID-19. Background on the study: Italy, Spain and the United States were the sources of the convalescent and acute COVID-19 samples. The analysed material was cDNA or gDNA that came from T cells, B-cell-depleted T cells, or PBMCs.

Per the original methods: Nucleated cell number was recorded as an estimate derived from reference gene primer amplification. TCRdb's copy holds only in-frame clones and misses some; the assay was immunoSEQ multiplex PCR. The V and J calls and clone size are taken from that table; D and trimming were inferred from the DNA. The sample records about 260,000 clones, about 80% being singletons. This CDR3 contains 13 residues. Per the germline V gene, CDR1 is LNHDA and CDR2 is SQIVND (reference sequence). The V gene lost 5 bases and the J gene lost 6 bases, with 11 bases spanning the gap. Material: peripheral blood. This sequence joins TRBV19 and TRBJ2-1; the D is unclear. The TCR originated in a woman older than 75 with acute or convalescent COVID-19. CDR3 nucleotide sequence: TGTGCCAGTAGTCTGAGACTGGCCAATGAGCAGTTCTTC. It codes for CASSLRLANEQFF.